The sequence of this T cell receptor beta chain was determined in a study of blood T cells in healthy people across ages. Isolation yielded PBMCs, at least 6 million per sample, in every case. CDR3 length: 14 residues. Trimming shortened V by 0 bases and J by 8 bases, and 11 bases separated the two germline ends. The germline V gene encodes CDR1 LGHNA and CDR2 YSLEER. A J-beta primer mix and a sample-barcoded 5' primer were used in a second PCR of about 6 to 12 cycles. Per-sample output comprised a minimum of 2.5 million paired-end reads containing CDR3. TCRdb redid the calling of the 5' RACE reads with MiXCR, one entry per CDR3 protein. The sample records some 1,000,000 distinct CDR3 sequences, almost 25% being singletons. These data also formed part of another study, on T cells of mothers and their children. That publication notes: Every mother produced more than 10 million TCR beta CDR3 reads, whereas every child provided about 3 million.

This sequence was found in a girl aged 2-10 years in good health. The material sequenced was blood. This chain joins TRBV4-3 and TRBJ2-1; D unclear. CDR3 residues: CASSQDYNFDEQFF. The CDR3 nucleotides read TGCGCCAGCAGCCAAGACTACAACTTCGATGAGCAGTTCTTC.